This is a list of T cell receptor beta chains from one sample in a study of cytomegalovirus exposure and HLA in healthy donors. Clones were sequenced by immunoSEQ multiplex PCR, and TCRdb holds only the in-frame ones, with some missing. The repertoire has about 68,000 clones, about 90% of them found once; the top ten carry just over 3%. Sequencing used PBMCs. All receptors come from a man aged 18 to 35 in good health and CMV-seronegative. CDR3s include the opening cysteine and the closing phenylalanine or tryptophan. D genes are given only for firm matches. Clone size appears in some rows only: once, few, many, or a class for an expanded clone.

16,NA,TRBD1,TRBV4-2,TRBJ2-1,TGTGCCAGCAGCCTTACAGGGGCCCACTCCTACAATGAGCAGTTCTTC,CASSLTGAHSYNEQFF
18,NA,TRBD2,TRBV7-8,TRBJ2-3,TGTGCCAGCAGCTTAGACCTTCTGTCTAGCGGGTGGGCAGATACGCAGTATTTT,CASSLDLLSSGWADTQYF
16,NA,TRBD2,TRBV7-9,TRBJ2-5,TGTGCCAGCAGTTTTACGGGGGGAGCCCCCCAAGAGACCCAGTACTTC,CASSFTGGAPQETQYF
14,NA,NA,TRBV30,TRBJ2-1,TGTGCCTGGAGTACCAGCGTCTCCTACAATGAGCAGTTCTTC,CAWSTSVSYNEQFF
15,NA,TRBD1,TRBV6-4,TRBJ2-3,TGTGCCAGCAGTGACTCGTCAGGGGGCGCAGATACGCAGTATTTT,CASSDSSGGADTQYF
13,NA,TRBD2,TRBV6-5,TRBJ2-1,TGTGCCAGCCGAAATAGCGGGAGGAATGAGCAGTTCTTC,CASRNSGRNEQFF
11,NA,NA,TRBV18,TRBJ1-1,TGTGCCAGCTCACCAGGACAAGAAGCTTTCTTT,CASSPGQEAFF
12,NA,NA,TRBV6-1,TRBJ2-2,TGTGCCAGCAGCTCTACGTCCGGGGAGCTGTTTTTT,CASSSTSGELFF
14,NA,TRBD2,TRBV6-4,TRBJ2-1,TGTGCCAGCAGTGTCGGGACTAGCGGGAGTGAGCAGTTCTTC,CASSVGTSGSEQFF
17,NA,TRBD2,TRBV4-3,TRBJ2-3,TGCGCCAGCAGCCAGGCCATTGGGCGGGAGGGCCCCGATACGCAGTATTTT,CASSQAIGREGPDTQYF
14,NA,NA,TRBV2,TRBJ1-3,TGTGCCAGCAGTGTGACAGTTACTGGAAACACCATATATTTT,CASSVTVTGNTIYF
14,NA,TRBD1,TRBV28,TRBJ1-2,TGTGCCAGCAGTTTAGGGACAGAGTTTGACGGCTACACCTTC,CASSLGTEFDGYTF
16,NA,TRBD2,TRBV9,TRBJ2-1,TGTGCCAGCAGCGTAGAAGGGACTAGTCGGCTTGGGGAGCAGTTCTTC,CASSVEGTSRLGEQFF
12,NA,TRBD2,TRBV5-6,TRBJ2-5,TGTGCCAGCAGCTTGTGGGGGGGGACCCAGTACTTC,CASSLWGGTQYF
13,NA,TRBD2,TRBV29-1,TRBJ2-2,TGCAGCCCGGGAGGGGATTCAAGCGGGGAGCTGTTTTTT,CSPGGDSSGELFF
13,NA,NA,TRBV5-8,TRBJ1-2,TGTGCCAGCAGCTTGTATACAGGGCTTGGCTACACCTTC,CASSLYTGLGYTF
14,NA,NA,TRBV6-5,TRBJ2-3,TGTGCCAGCAGTTACGAGCATAGCACAGATACGCAGTATTTT,CASSYEHSTDTQYF
16,NA,TRBD1,TRBV5-1,TRBJ2-1,TGCGCCAGCAGCTTCTCCGGGACAGGGTCCTACAATGAGCAGTTCTTC,CASSFSGTGSYNEQFF
15,NA,TRBD1,TRBV7-7,TRBJ1-3,TGTGCTAGCAGCCGCGGGGACAGGGCTGGAAACACCATATATTTT,CASSRGDRAGNTIYF
17,NA,TRBD2,TRBV7-2,TRBJ2-3,TGTGCCAGCAGTTTGCCGACTAGCGGGTACAGCACAGATACGCAGTATTTT,CASSLPTSGYSTDTQYF
15,NA,TRBD1,TRBV7-2,TRBJ2-5,TGTGCCAGCAGCTTTGACAGGGGGCAGGGGGAGACCCAGTACTTC,CASSFDRGQGETQYF
14,NA,NA,TRBV2,TRBJ2-1,TGTGCCAGCAGTAGGTGGACTCCCTACAATGAGCAGTTCTTC,CASSRWTPYNEQFF
16,NA,TRBD2,TRBV28,TRBJ2-1,TGTGCCAGCAGTTTGACTAGCGGGAGGGGGAGGAATGAGCAGTTCTTC,CASSLTSGRGRNEQFF
15,NA,NA,TRBV28,TRBJ2-3,TGTGCCAGCAGTTGGCTAGCAGCCGGATCAGATACGCAGTATTTT,CASSWLAAGSDTQYF
15,NA,NA,TRBV10-3,TRBJ2-7,TGTGCCATCAGTCCTACGGACAGTTACTCCTACGAGCAGTACTTC,CAISPTDSYSYEQYF
16,NA,TRBD2,TRBV7-6,TRBJ2-5,TGTGCCAGCAGCTTATCGGGCGGGAGGTTGGGTGAGACCCAGTACTTC,CASSLSGGRLGETQYF
15,NA,TRBD2,TRBV7-3,TRBJ2-5,TGTGCCAGCAGCTTAACTGGAGCGGGAGGGGAGACCCAGTACTTC,CASSLTGAGGETQYF
16,NA,TRBD1,TRBV7-2,TRBJ2-4,TGTGCCAGCAGCTTATATGCGGCAGGGGGCAAAAACATTCAGTACTTC,CASSLYAAGGKNIQYF
14,NA,TRBD2,TRBV14,TRBJ2-1,TGTGCCAGCAGCCGGGCGGGAGGGCAGTCTGAGCAGTTCTTC,CASSRAGGQSEQFF
14,NA,NA,TRBV19,TRBJ2-5,TGTGCCAGTAGTGCGGGGACTTGGGAAGAGACCCAGTACTTC,CASSAGTWEETQYF
21,NA,TRBD2,TRBV9,TRBJ2-1,TGTGCCAGCAGCCCTCCACTAGCGGGAGGTGCAATTCAAAGCTCCTACAATGAGCAGTTCTTC,CASSPPLAGGAIQSSYNEQFF
14,NA,NA,TRBV5-1,TRBJ1-1,TGCGCCAGCAGCCCCAGGACCTACTGGGAGGAAGCTTTCTTT,CASSPRTYWEEAFF
11,NA,NA,TRBV20-1,TRBJ2-1,TGCAGTGGAGTGCCGGTGAATGAGCAGTTCTTC,CSGVPVNEQFF
15,NA,TRBD2,TRBV7-2,TRBJ2-1,TGTGCCAGCAGGTTCGGGACTAGCGAATACAATGAGCAGTTCTTC,CASRFGTSEYNEQFF
18,NA,TRBD1,TRBV27,TRBJ1-5,TGTGCCAGCAGTCCACGACAGGGGGCCTCGATAGGGAATCAGCCCCAGCATTTT,CASSPRQGASIGNQPQHF
17,NA,TRBD1,TRBV4-2,TRBJ2-3,TGTGCCAGCAGCCAAGCAGGACAGGCCTCAAGCACAGATACGCAGTATTTT,CASSQAGQASSTDTQYF
15,NA,NA,TRBV30,TRBJ2-7,TGTGCCTGGAGTGTAAGGAGGGTCAGTGTCTCCGAGCAGTACTTC,CAWSVRRVSVSEQYF
16,NA,NA,TRBV7-9,TRBJ1-1,TGTGCCAGCAGCTTTACCCGTCCAGCGGTGAACACTGAAGCTTTCTTT,CASSFTRPAVNTEAFF
13,NA,NA,TRBV29-1,TRBJ2-7,TGCAGCGTCCGCCGGCGGGGCTCCTACGAGCAGTACTTC,CSVRRRGSYEQYF
15,NA,NA,TRBV6-1,TRBJ2-7,TGTGCCAGCAGTGAAATAGTGCAAGGGGCCTACGAGCAGTACTTC,CASSEIVQGAYEQYF
15,NA,TRBD2,TRBV6-1,TRBJ2-7,TGTGCCAGCAGTGGACTAGCGGGAGGCCTCTACGAGCAGTACTTC,CASSGLAGGLYEQYF
16,NA,NA,TRBV9,TRBJ2-6,TGTGCCAGCAGCGTAGGAGGGTCTCCTGGGGCCAACGTCCTGACTTTC,CASSVGGSPGANVLTF
16,NA,NA,TRBV10-1,TRBJ1-2,TGCGCCAGCAGTCGATTTATAATGACAGACTACTATGGCTACACCTTC,CASSRFIMTDYYGYTF
16,NA,TRBD2,TRBV4-3,TRBJ2-3,TGCGCCAGCAGCTCGCTAGCGGGGTCTAGCACAGATACGCAGTATTTT,CASSSLAGSSTDTQYF
14,NA,TRBD1,TRBV27,TRBJ1-5,TGTGCCAGCAGTTGGCAGGGGGGACATCAGCCCCAGCATTTT,CASSWQGGHQPQHF
14,NA,TRBD2,TRBV28,TRBJ2-7,TGTGCCAGCAGTCCCACTCTAGCGGGAGCCGAGCAGTACTTC,CASSPTLAGAEQYF
16,once,NA,TRBV5-1,TRBJ2-2,TGCGCCAGCAGCTTGAGGGAGCGAACGAACACCGGGGAGCTGTTTTTT,CASSLRERTNTGELFF
12,NA,TRBD2,TRBV11-3,TRBJ2-1,TGTGCCAGCAAGGGCGGGAGAGATGAGCAGTTCTTC,CASKGGRDEQFF